These 3 T cell receptor beta chains share one sample of origin, sequenced in a study of early T cells in non-severe SARS-CoV-2 infection (dated by TCRdb to the early 2020s). The library was obtained by 5' RACE. The instrument given in TCRdb is NextSeq 500. TCRdb reanalyzed the raw reads on its own, using fastp at Q25 for trimming and MiXCR for clone calling, and kept in-frame beta chains. Rows with a matching CDR3 protein are joined into one entry that keeps the most common DNA and genes. The sample has more than 65,000 distinct CDR3 sequences on record, approximately 13% of them singletons. The ten largest clones represent roughly 1.2% of the sample. The sequencing sample was made of whole blood. The receptors stem from an adult who was a healthcare worker with PCR-confirmed SARS-CoV-2 infection or an uninfected control (not recorded which).

This clonotype was detected many times. This chain links TRBV7-9 with TRBJ1-1; possibly TRBD1 for D (5 bases). Germline V gene data show CDR1 as SEHNR and CDR2 as FQNEAQ (reference sequence). This CDR3 is 15 amino acids long. V was clipped by 5 bases and J by 4 bases, with 17 bases between them. CDR3 residues: CASSVPMGRFTEAFF. As DNA, the CDR3 is TGTGCCAGCAGCGTCCCTATGGGGCGCTTCACTGAAGCTTTCTTT.

This clonotype was recorded at least ten times. The genes are TRBV4-2 and TRBJ1-5, with D perhaps TRBD1 (5 bases). Germline V CDR1 and CDR2: LGHNA, YNFKEQ. V dropped 0 bases and J dropped 2 bases, with 14 bases sitting between them. This CDR3 spans 17 amino acids. The CDR3 region has the DNA TGTGCCAGCAGCCAAGATGGGGGGAGGAGCGGCAATCAGCCCCAGCATTTT. Amino acid sequence: CASSQDGGRSGNQPQHF.

This clonotype was observed at least ten times. The rearrangement joins TRBV3-1 to TRBJ2-7, with 8 nucleotides matching TRBD2. V was pared by 1 base and J by 0 bases, with 8 bases of the junction left unmatched. Germline values: CDR1 LGHDT, CDR2 YNNKEL (reference sequence). The CDR3 runs to 17 residues. Here the CDR3 DNA reads TGTGCCAGCAGCCAAGTAGGTAGCGGGACTTCCTCCTACGAGCAGTACTTC. This encodes CASSQVGSGTSSYEQYF.